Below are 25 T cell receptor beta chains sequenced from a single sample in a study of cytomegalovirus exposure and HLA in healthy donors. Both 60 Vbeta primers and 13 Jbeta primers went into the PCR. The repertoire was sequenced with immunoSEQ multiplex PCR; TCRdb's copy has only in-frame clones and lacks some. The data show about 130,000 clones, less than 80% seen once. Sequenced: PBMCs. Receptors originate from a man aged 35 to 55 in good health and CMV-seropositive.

In DNA form, the CDR3 reads TGTGCCAGCAGTTTAGTGCCTAGCGGGACCTACAATGAGCAGTTCTTC. Protein product: CASSLVPSGTYNEQFF. V is TRBV27 and J is TRBJ2-1; 9 bases fit TRBD2. CDR1 is MNHEY and CDR2 is SMNVEV in the germline V gene (reference sequence). CDR3 length equals 16 residues. The V segment lost 2 bases and the J segment 2 bases; nucleotides outside the gene matches: 4.

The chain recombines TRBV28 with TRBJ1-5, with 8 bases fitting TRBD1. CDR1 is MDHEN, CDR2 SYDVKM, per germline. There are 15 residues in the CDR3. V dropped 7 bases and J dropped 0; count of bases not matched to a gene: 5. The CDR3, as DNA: TGTGCCAGCACCCGGACAGGGAATAGCAATCAGCCCCAGCATTTT. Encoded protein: CASTRTGNSNQPQHF.

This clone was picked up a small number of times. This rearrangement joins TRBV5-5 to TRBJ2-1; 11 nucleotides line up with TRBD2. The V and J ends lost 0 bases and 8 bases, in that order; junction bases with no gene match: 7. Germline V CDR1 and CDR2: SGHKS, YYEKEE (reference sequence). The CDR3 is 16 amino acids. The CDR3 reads CASSLVISGGAHEQFF. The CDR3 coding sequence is TGTGCCAGCAGCTTGGTTATTAGCGGGGGGGCCCATGAGCAGTTCTTC.

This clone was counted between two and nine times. The CDR3: CASSEAGTDPNTGELFF. CDR3 DNA: TGTGCCAGCAGCGAGGCGGGAACGGACCCGAACACCGGGGAGCTGTTTTTT. This sequence joins TRBV9 and TRBJ2-2; D is perhaps TRBD2 (6 bases). V gave up 3 bases and J gave up 0 bases, with 15 bases separating them. The CDR3 covers 17 residues. Germline loops: CDR1 SGDLS, CDR2 YYNGEE.

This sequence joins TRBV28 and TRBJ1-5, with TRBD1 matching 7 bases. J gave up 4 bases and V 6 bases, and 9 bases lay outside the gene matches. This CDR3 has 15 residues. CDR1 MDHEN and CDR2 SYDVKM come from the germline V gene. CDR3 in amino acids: CASSSPGQDNQPQHF. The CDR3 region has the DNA TGTGCCAGCAGCTCCCCCGGACAGGATAATCAGCCCCAGCATTTT.

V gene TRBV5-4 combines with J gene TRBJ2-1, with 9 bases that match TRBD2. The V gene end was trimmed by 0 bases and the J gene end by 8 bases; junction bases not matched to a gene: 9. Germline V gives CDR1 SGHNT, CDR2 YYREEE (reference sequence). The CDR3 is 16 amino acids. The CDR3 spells CASSLASGMAGDEQFF. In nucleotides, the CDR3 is TGTGCCAGCAGCTTGGCTAGCGGGATGGCTGGGGATGAGCAGTTCTTC.

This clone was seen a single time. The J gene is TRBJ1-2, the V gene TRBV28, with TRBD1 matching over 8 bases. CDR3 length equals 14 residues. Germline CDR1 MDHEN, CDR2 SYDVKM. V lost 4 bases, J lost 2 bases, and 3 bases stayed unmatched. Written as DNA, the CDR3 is TGTGCCAGCAGTTCCAGGGGGCCGAACTATGGCTACACCTTC. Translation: CASSSRGPNYGYTF.

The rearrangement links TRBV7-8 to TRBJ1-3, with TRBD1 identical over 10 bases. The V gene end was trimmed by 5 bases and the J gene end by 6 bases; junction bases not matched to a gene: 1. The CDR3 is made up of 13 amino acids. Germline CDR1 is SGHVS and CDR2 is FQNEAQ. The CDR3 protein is CASSGTGENTIYF. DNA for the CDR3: TGTGCCAGCAGCGGGACAGGGGAAAACACCATATATTTT. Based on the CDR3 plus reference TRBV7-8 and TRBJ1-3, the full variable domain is GAGVSQSPRYKVAKRGQDVALRCDPISGHVSLFWYQQALGQGPEFLTYFQNEAQLDKSGLPSDRFFAERPEGSVSTLKIQRTQQEDSAVYLCASSGTGENTIYFGEGSWLTVV.

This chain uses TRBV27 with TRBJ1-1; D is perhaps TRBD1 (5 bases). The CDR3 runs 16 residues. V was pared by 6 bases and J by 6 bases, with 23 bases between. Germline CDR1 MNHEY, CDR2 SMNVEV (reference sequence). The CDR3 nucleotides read TGTGCCAGCAGGAATTTGGGCAGGACAAACCTCGCTGAAGCTTTCTTT. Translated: CASRNLGRTNLAEAFF.

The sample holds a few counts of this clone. CDR3 DNA sequence: TGTGCCAGCAGCCGGACGGGGGTTTCGCCACAAGAGACCCAGTACTTC. This encodes CASSRTGVSPQETQYF. The chain has TRBV5-6 and TRBJ2-5, with D possibly being TRBD2 (6 bases). The CDR3 loop spans 16 amino acids. Germline lookup yields CDR1 SGHDT and CDR2 YYEEEE. Trimming stripped 4 bases from V and 2 bases from J, with 18 bases between.

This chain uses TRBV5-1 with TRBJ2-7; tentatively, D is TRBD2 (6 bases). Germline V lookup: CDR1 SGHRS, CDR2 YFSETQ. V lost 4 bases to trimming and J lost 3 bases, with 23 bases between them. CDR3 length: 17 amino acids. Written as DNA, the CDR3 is TGCGCCAGCAGCATCTCGGTCCCCGGGGACTCGGTCTACGAGCAGTACTTC. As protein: CASSISVPGDSVYEQYF.

The DNA for the CDR3 is TGTGCCAGCAGCGCCGGACTAGCGGGGGTGGATACGCAGTATTTT. Translated: CASSAGLAGVDTQYF. The V and J genes are TRBV6-6 and TRBJ2-3; 13 bases align to TRBD2. The V gene end was trimmed by 6 bases and the J gene end by 6 bases; junction bases not matched to a gene: 6. This CDR3 has 15 amino acids. Germline CDR1 and CDR2: MNHNY and SVGAGI (reference sequence).

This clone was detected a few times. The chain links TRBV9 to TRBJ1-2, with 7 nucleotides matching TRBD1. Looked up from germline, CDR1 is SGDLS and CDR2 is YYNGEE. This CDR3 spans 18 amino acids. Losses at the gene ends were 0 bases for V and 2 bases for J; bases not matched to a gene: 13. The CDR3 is CASSVAVNLRQGNYGYTF. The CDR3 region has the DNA TGTGCCAGCAGCGTAGCCGTCAACCTGAGACAGGGAAACTATGGCTACACCTTC.

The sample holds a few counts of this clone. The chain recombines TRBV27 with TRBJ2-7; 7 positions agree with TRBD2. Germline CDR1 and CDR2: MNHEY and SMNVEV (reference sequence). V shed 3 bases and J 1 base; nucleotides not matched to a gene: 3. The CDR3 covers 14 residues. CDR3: CASSFSGPSYEQYF. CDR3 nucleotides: TGTGCCAGCAGTTTTAGCGGGCCTTCCTACGAGCAGTACTTC.

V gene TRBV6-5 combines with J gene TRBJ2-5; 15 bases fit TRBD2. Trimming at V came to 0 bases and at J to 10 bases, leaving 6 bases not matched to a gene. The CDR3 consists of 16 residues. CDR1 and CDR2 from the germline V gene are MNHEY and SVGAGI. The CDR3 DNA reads TGTGCCAGCAGTTACTCTTCTGGGACTAGCGGGGGGAGCCAGTACTTC. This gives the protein CASSYSSGTSGGSQYF.

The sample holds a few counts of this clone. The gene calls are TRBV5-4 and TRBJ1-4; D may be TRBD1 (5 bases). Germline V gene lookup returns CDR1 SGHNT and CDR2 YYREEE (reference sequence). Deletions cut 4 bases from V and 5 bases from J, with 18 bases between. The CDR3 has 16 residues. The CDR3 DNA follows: TGTGCCAGCAGCCCTTTTGCTTCGGGGGGGAATGAAAAACTGTTTTTT. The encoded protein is CASSPFASGGNEKLFF.

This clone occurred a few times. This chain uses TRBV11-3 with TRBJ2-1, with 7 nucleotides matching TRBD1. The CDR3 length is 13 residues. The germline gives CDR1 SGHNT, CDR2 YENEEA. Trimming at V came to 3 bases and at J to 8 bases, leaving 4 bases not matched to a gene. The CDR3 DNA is TGTGCCAGCAGCTTGAGACAGGGCGATGAGCAGTTCTTC. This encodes CASSLRQGDEQFF. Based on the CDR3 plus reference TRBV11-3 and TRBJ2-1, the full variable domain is EAGVVQSPRYKIIEKKQPVAFWCNPISGHNTLYWYLQNLGQGPELLIRYENEEAVDDSQLPKDRFSAERLKGVDSTLKIQPAELGDSAVYLCASSLRQGDEQFFGPGTRLTVL.

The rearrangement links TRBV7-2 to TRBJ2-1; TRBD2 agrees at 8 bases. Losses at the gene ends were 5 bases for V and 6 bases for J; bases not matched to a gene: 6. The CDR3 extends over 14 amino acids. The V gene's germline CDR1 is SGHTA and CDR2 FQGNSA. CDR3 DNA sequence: TGTGCCAGCAGCGCCGGGACTAGTTTCAATGAGCAGTTCTTC. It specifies CASSAGTSFNEQFF.

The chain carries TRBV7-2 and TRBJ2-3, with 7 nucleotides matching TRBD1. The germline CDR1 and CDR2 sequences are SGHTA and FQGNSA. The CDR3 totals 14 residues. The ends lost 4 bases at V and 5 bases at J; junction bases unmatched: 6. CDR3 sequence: CASSSAPGGDTQYF. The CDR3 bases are TGTGCCAGCAGCTCGGCCCCAGGGGGAGATACGCAGTATTTT.

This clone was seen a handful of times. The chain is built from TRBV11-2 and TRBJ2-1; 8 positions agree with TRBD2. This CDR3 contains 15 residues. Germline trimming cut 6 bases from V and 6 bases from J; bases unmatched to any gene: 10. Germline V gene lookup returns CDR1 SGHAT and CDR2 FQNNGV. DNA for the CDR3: TGTGCCAGCAGGATCGGGGGGGCGCGAGTCAATGAGCAGTTCTTC. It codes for CASRIGGARVNEQFF.

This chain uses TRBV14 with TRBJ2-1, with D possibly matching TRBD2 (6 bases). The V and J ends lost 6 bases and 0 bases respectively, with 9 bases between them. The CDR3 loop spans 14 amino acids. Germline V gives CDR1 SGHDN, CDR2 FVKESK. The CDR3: CASSRSGSYNEQFF. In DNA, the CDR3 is TGTGCCAGCAGTCGTAGCGGCTCCTACAATGAGCAGTTCTTC.

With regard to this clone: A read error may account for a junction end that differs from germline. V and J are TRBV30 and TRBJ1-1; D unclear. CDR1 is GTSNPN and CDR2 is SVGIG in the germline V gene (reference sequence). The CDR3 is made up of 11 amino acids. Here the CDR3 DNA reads TGTGCCTGGAGTGTCAACAGTGAAGCTTTCTTT. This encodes CAWSVNSEAFF.

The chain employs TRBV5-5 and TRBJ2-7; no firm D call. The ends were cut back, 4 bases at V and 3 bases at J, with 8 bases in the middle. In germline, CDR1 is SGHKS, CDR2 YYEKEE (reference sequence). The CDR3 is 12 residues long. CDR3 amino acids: CASSAEYYEQYF. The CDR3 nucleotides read TGTGCCAGCAGCGCTGAGTACTACGAGCAGTACTTC.

The CDR3 is CASSLWGQGSYEQYF. The CDR3 bases are TGTGCCAGCAGTTTATGGGGACAGGGGTCCTACGAGCAGTACTTC. The chain employs TRBV28 and TRBJ2-7; the match to TRBD1 covers 10 bases. Trimming at V came to 0 bases and at J to 1 base, leaving 0 bases not matched to a gene. CDR3 length: 15 amino acids. Germline CDR1 reads MDHEN; CDR2 reads SYDVKM.

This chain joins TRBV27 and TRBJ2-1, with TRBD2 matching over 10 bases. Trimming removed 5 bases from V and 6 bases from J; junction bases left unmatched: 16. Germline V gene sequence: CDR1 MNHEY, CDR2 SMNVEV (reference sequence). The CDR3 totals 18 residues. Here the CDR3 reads CASSPLAGVAGGGNEQFF. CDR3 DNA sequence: TGTGCCAGCAGTCCCCTAGCGGGAGTAGCTGGGGGAGGCAATGAGCAGTTCTTC.